This T cell receptor (beta chain) was observed in a study of CD8+CD57+ T cells in acquired aplastic anemia. TCR beta VDJ and CDR3 profiles were obtained from a genomic DNA template. TCRdb used MiXCR to reprocess the reads, holding one entry per CDR3 protein. This sample has a few hundred thousand distinct CDR3 sequences, with approximately 32% found just once. Turning to this clonotype: This may arise from a read error, as a much more abundant clone is one base away.

The V gene's germline CDR1 is SGHDN and CDR2 FVKESK. The CDR3 is made up of 15 amino acids. For sequencing, patients were chosen who had shown expansion of CD8+CD57+ cells by flow cytometry. The origin of this receptor is a human donor with aplastic anemia. The rearrangement links TRBV14 to TRBJ2-7; 11 nucleotides match TRBD1. Sequenced material: sorted CD4+, CD8+, or CD8+CD57+ T cells (not recorded which) from PBMCs. The DNA for the CDR3 is TGTGCCAGCAGCCAAGCTCGGACAGGGGGCGCGGGGCAGTGCTTC. Translated, it gives CASSQARTGGAGQCF.